The 6 T cell receptor beta chains in this list originate from one sample, sequenced in a study of blood T cell repertoires in COVID-19 (dated by TCRdb to 2019 to 2021). Library generation was performed with the immunoSEQ multiplex PCR assay. Sourced from immuneACCESS, this table was stored by TCRdb with only in-frame sequences that have V and J called. A share of the clones is absent; for the studies checked, an unresolved V gene accounts for under half, and the remainder has no known explanation. In all, the sample holds approximately 260,000 clones, and 80% to 85% of those were seen once. The top ten hold approximately 13% of the sample. The specimen was peripheral blood. The receptors derive from an older woman with active or convalescent COVID-19.

With regard to this clone: An end of the junction differs from the germline gene, which may be a read error. J is TRBJ2-4 and V is TRBV6-5; 8 bases map to TRBD2. This CDR3 region has 13 residues. Per germline, CDR1 MNHEY and CDR2 SVGAGI. The CDR3 sequence: CASWRDGDTGRDF. The CDR3 DNA sequence: TGTGCCAGCTGGCGGGACGGGGACACCGGGAGGGACTTC.

V and J are TRBV30 and TRBJ2-3, with a tentative D call TRBD1 (5 bases). V was trimmed by 8 bases and J by 3 bases, leaving 15 bases between them. Germline CDR1 is GTSNPN and CDR2 is SVGIG (reference sequence). CDR3 size: 13 residues. The CDR3 sequence is CAASAGSTDTQYF. CDR3 DNA: TGTGCCGCCTCGGCAGGGTCGACAGATACGCAGTATTTT.

The chain has TRBV19 and TRBJ1-5, with a possible D match to TRBD1 (5 bases). Trimming removed 2 bases at V and 8 bases at J, with 10 bases between. The CDR3 runs to 13 residues. Germline CDR1 is LNHDA and CDR2 is SQIVND (reference sequence). DNA for the CDR3: TGTGCCAGTAGTATAAACCGGGGGGAGCCCCAGCATTTT. Translated, it gives CASSINRGEPQHF.

This sequence joins TRBV28 and TRBJ2-1; TRBD2 is a possible D gene (7 bases). Looked up from germline, CDR1 is MDHEN and CDR2 is SYDVKM. The CDR3 length is 13 residues. Between the trimmed V and J ends, which lost 2 bases and 6 bases, there was a span of 8 bases. In nucleotides, the CDR3 is TGTGCCAGCAGTTTAAGGGGGGGCAATGAGCAGTTCTTC. Protein product: CASSLRGGNEQFF. Together with reference TRBV28 and TRBJ2-1, the CDR3 gives the full variable domain: DVKVTQSSRYLVKRTGEKVFLECVQDMDHENMFWYRQDPGLGLRLIYFSYDVKMKEKGDIPEGYSVSREKKERFSLILESASTNQTSMYLCASSLRGGNEQFFGPGTRLTVL.

The rearrangement joins TRBV19 to TRBJ1-1; D is possibly TRBD1 (6 bases). Germline assignment: CDR1 LNHDA and CDR2 SQIVND (reference sequence). The V end was cut by 3 bases, the J end by 5 bases, with 16 bases between. The CDR3 totals 15 residues. The CDR3 protein is CASSIVLGGWTEAFF. Here the CDR3 DNA reads TGTGCCAGTAGTATCGTCTTAGGGGGTTGGACTGAAGCTTTCTTT.

The V gene is TRBV11-2, the J gene TRBJ1-1; D is unclear. Trimming removed 0 bases at V and 1 base at J, with 12 bases between. CDR1 and CDR2 (germline): SGHAT, FQNNGV. This CDR3 contains 16 residues. CDR3 amino acids: CASSLEYGQPNTEAFF. The CDR3 DNA sequence: TGTGCCAGCAGCTTAGAGTATGGGCAGCCGAACACTGAAGCTTTCTTT.